This T cell receptor (beta chain) emerged from a study of shared clonotypes between healthy human individuals. In the case of this clone: What it recognizes is unknown.

Study findings and constraints: The study generally estimated greater richness for naive than memory subsets.

Several immunoSEQ 96-well plates shared each subset's DNA, each plate a replicate. Sequencing was performed with immunoSEQ multiplex PCR; in TCRdb, only in-frame clones are kept and a portion is missing. The sample holds hundreds of thousands of clones, around 73% seen once. The CDR3 runs to 12 residues. The germline V gene encodes CDR1 MNHEY and CDR2 SVGAGI. V was shortened by 3 bases and J by 16 bases, with 15 bases between the two germline ends. The chain has TRBV6-5 and TRBJ2-2; perhaps D is TRBD1 or TRBD2 (5 bases each). The sequencing input was memory CD4+ T cells sorted from blood. Subset in this sample: CD45RA-negative fraction. The sequence was obtained from a woman aged 25 to 39 in good health. CDR3 sequence reads: CASSYPTGRKFF. CDR3 in DNA: TGTGCCAGCAGTTATCCCACGGGGCGGAAGTTTTTT.